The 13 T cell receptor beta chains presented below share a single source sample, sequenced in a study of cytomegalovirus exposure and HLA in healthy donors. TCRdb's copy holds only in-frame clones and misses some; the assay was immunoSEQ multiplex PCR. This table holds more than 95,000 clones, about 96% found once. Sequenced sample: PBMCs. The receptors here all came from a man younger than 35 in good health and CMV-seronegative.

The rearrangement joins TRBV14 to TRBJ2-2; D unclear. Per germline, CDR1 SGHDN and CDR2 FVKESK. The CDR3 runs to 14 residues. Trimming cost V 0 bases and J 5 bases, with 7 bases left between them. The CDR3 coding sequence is TGTGCCAGCAGCCAAGATCTTGCGACCGGGGAGCTGTTTTTT. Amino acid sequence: CASSQDLATGELFF.

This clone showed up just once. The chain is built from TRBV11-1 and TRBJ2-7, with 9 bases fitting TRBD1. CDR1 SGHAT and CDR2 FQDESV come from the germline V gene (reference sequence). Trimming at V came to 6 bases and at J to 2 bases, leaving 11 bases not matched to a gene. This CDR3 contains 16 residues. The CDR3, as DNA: TGTGCCAGCAGTCGAACCACAGGGGGCTCCGCCTACGAGCAGTACTTC. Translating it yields CASSRTTGGSAYEQYF.

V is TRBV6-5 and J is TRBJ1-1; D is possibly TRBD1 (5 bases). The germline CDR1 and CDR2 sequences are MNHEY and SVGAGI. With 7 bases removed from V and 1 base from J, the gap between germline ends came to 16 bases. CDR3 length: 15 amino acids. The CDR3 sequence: CASNPTTVQNTEAFF. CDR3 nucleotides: TGTGCCAGCAATCCGACGACAGTACAGAACACTGAAGCTTTCTTT.

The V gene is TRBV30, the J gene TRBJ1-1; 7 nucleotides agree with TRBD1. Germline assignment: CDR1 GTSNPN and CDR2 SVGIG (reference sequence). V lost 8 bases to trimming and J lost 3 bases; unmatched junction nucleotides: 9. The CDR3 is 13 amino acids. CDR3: CARRFQGDTEAFF. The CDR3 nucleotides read TGTGCCAGACGCTTTCAGGGGGACACTGAAGCTTTCTTT.

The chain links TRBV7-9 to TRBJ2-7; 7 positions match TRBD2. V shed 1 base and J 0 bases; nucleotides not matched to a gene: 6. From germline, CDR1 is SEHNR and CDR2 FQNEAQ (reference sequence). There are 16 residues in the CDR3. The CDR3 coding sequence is TGTGCCAGCAGCTTAGACGGGACTACCGTCTCCTACGAGCAGTACTTC. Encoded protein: CASSLDGTTVSYEQYF.

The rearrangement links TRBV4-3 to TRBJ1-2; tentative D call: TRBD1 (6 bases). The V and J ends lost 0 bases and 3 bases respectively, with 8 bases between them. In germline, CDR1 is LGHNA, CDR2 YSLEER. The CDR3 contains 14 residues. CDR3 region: CASSQDSGDYGYTF. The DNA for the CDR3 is TGCGCCAGCAGCCAAGATTCAGGGGACTATGGCTACACCTTC.

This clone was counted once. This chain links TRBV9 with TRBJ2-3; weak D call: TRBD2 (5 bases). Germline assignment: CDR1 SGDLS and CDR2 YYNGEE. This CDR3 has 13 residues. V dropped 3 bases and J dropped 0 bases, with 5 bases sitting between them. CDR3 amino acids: CASSGTSTDTQYF. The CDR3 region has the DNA TGTGCCAGCAGCGGGACTAGCACAGATACGCAGTATTTT. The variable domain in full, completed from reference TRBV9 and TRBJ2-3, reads DSGVTQTPKHLITATGQRVTLRCSPRSGDLSVYWYQQSLDQGLQFLIQYYNGEERAKGNILERFSAQQFPDLHSELNLSSLELGDSALYFCASSGTSTDTQYFGPGTRLTVL.

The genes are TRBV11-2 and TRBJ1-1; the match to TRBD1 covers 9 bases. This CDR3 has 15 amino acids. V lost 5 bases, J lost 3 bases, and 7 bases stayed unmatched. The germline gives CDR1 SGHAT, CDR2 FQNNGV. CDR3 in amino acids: CASSRTGGAYTEAFF. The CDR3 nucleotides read TGTGCCAGCAGCCGAACAGGGGGCGCATACACTGAAGCTTTCTTT.

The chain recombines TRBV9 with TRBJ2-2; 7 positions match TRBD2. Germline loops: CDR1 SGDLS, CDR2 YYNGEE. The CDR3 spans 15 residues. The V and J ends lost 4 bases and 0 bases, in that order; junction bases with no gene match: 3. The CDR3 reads CASSPGTTNTGELFF. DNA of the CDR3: TGTGCCAGCAGCCCCGGGACTACGAACACCGGGGAGCTGTTTTTT.

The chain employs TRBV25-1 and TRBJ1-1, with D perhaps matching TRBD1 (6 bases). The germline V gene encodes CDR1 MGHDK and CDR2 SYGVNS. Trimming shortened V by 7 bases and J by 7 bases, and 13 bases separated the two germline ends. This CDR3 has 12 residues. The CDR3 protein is CASNFDRFEAFF. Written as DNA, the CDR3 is TGTGCCAGCAATTTCGACAGGTTTGAAGCTTTCTTT.

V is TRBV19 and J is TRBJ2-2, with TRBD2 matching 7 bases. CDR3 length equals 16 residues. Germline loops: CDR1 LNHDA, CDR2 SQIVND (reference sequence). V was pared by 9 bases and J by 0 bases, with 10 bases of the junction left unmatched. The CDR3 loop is CASRGSGYSNTGELFF. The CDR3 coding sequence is TGTGCCAGCCGGGGTAGCGGGTACTCGAACACCGGGGAGCTGTTTTTT. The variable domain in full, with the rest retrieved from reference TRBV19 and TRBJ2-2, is DGGITQSPKYLFRKEGQNVTLSCEQNLNHDAMYWYRQDPGQGLRLIYYSQIVNDFQKGDIAEGYSVSREKKESFPLTVTSAQKNPTAFYLCASRGSGYSNTGELFFGEGSRLTVL.

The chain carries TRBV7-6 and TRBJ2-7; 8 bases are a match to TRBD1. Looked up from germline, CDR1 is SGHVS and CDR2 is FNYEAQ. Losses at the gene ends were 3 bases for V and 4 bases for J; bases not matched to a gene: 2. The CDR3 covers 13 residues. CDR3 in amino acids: CASSLGTGYEQYF. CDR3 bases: TGTGCCAGCAGCTTGGGGACAGGTTACGAGCAGTACTTC.

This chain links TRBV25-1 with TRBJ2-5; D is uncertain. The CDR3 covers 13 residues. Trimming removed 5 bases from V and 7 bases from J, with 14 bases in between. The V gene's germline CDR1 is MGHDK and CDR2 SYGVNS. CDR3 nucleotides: TGTGCCAGCAGTCTGGCTGGCTTATCGACCCAGTACTTC. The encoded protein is CASSLAGLSTQYF.